The TCR beta chain described here comes from a study of radiotherapy plus CTLA-4 blockade in lung cancer. This CDR3 comprises 12 residues. CDR1 and CDR2 (germline): MDHEN, SYDVKM. V was trimmed by 6 bases and J by 7 bases, leaving 13 bases between them. Using immunoSEQ multiplex PCR, the repertoire was profiled, and TCRdb retains in-frame clones only, with some absent. The sample records roughly 100,000 clones, 82% being singletons. Concerning this clone: The antigen is not known.

Study-wide results and caveats: An expansion of tumor-derived TCR clones occurred in blood after radiotherapy plus ipilimumab.

V is TRBV28 and J is TRBJ2-7; maybe TRBD1 (6 bases). This clonotype was obtained from a human donor with non-small cell lung cancer that progressed on radiotherapy plus ipilimumab. Sample: peripheral blood, taken from a patient treated with radiotherapy plus ipilimumab. CDR3 in DNA: TGTGCCAGCAGGGACAGCGCTCGGGAGCAGTACTTC. This translates into CASRDSAREQYF. The full variable domain, completed using reference TRBV28 and TRBJ2-7, is DVKVTQSSRYLVKRTGEKVFLECVQDMDHENMFWYRQDPGLGLRLIYFSYDVKMKEKGDIPEGYSVSREKKERFSLILESASTNQTSMYLCASRDSAREQYFGPGTRLTVT.